These 24 T cell receptor beta chains were sequenced from one sample in a study of CD8+ T cells in alopecia areata. TCR sequencing used cDNA made by reverse transcription of extracted RNA. TCRdb keeps only in-frame clones here, not all; method: immunoSEQ multiplex PCR. The sample includes about 110,000 clones, roughly 50% of them seen just once. The treatment is: oral pan-JAK inhibitor, 5-10 mg twice daily. Sequenced material: CD8+ T cells sorted from blood, taken at week 24, from a patient treated with tofacitinib. The receptors originated from a human donor with alopecia areata.

V and J are TRBV2 and TRBJ1-6; D unclear. Germline values: CDR1 SNHLY, CDR2 FYNNEI. V lost 11 bases to trimming and J lost 0 bases, with 14 bases between them. This CDR3 has 15 residues. This CDR3 is CARNTRGSYNSPLHF. CDR3 DNA sequence: TGTGCCCGAAACACCCGGGGCTCCTATAATTCACCCCTCCACTTT.

J is TRBJ2-1 and V is TRBV19, with 7 bases lining up with TRBD2. The CDR3 runs 12 residues. V trimming: 3 bases; J trimming: 7 bases; junction bases outside the gene matches: 0. In germline, CDR1 is LNHDA, CDR2 SQIVND (reference sequence). In DNA, the CDR3 is TGTGCCAGTAGTATCGGGGGGAATGAGCAGTTCTTC. This encodes CASSIGGNEQFF. The whole variable domain, filled in from reference TRBV19 and TRBJ2-1, reads DGGITQSPKYLFRKEGQNVTLSCEQNLNHDAMYWYRQDPGQGLRLIYYSQIVNDFQKGDIAEGYSVSREKKESFPLTVTSAQKNPTAFYLCASSIGGNEQFFGPGTRLTVL.

The chain recombines TRBV11-2 with TRBJ2-3; D not resolved. Trimming removed 3 bases from V and 6 bases from J, with 13 bases in between. CDR1 SGHAT and CDR2 FQNNGV come from the germline V gene. This CDR3 contains 14 residues. The DNA for the CDR3 is TGTGCCAGCAGCTTCGACCCGTCGTTGGATACGCAGTATTTT. It yields the protein CASSFDPSLDTQYF.

The rearrangement uses TRBV7-9 and TRBJ1-5, with D tentatively TRBD1 (6 bases). In germline, CDR1 is SEHNR, CDR2 FQNEAQ (reference sequence). With 5 bases removed from V and 6 bases from J, the gap between germline ends came to 11 bases. The CDR3 sequence is 13 residues long. Written as DNA, the CDR3 is TGTGCCAGCAGCCAGGGGTGGTCTCAGCCCCAGCATTTT. Translating gives CASSQGWSQPQHF.

The chain employs TRBV6-1 and TRBJ2-7, with a tentative D call TRBD1 (6 bases). The CDR3 extends over 15 amino acids. Germline V gene data show CDR1 as MNHNS and CDR2 as SASEGT. The V end lost 1 base, the J end lost 0 bases, and 10 bases lay between the germline ends. The CDR3 here is CASSEVEGGSYEQYF. The DNA of the CDR3 is TGTGCCAGCAGTGAAGTAGAAGGGGGCTCCTACGAGCAGTACTTC.

This clone showed up just once. The chain links TRBV5-1 to TRBJ2-3; D remains unclear. Germline-derived CDR1 and CDR2 are SGHRS and YFSETQ. The CDR3 consists of 14 residues. Trimming pared 0 bases from V and 3 bases from J, leaving 8 bases between. CDR3 sequence: CASSLGPPTDTQYF. In DNA, the CDR3 is TGCGCCAGCAGCTTGGGACCTCCGACAGATACGCAGTATTTT. The complete variable domain, with remaining parts taken from reference TRBV5-1 and TRBJ2-3, reads KAGVTQTPRYLIKTRGQQVTLSCSPISGHRSVSWYQQTPGQGLQFLFEYFSETQRNKGNFPGRFSGRQFSNSRSEMNVSTLELGDSALYLCASSLGPPTDTQYFGPGTRLTVL.

The CDR3 protein is CASRRQGYTGELFF. In DNA form, the CDR3 reads TGCGCCAGCAGACGACAGGGATACACCGGGGAGCTGTTTTTT. The genes are TRBV10-1 and TRBJ2-2; 7 nucleotides align to TRBD1. The CDR3 length is 14 residues. Germline V gives CDR1 WNHNN, CDR2 SYGVQD (reference sequence). After removal of 6 bases from V and 3 bases from J, the junction contained 4 bases not matched to a gene.

V usage is TRBV29-1 and J usage is TRBJ1-1; D might be TRBD1 (5 bases). V lost 3 bases and J lost 6, with 11 bases in between. The germline V gene has CDR1 SQVTM and CDR2 ANQGSEA. This CDR3 contains 12 residues. CDR3 sequence reads: CSVDQGRPEAFF. In nucleotides, the CDR3 is TGCAGCGTTGATCAGGGAAGGCCTGAAGCTTTCTTT.

J is TRBJ2-1 and V is TRBV13; D is possibly TRBD1 or TRBD2 (6 bases each). Germline-derived CDR1 and CDR2 are PRHDT and FYEKMQ (reference sequence). V lost 5 bases and J 8 bases, leaving 19 bases between the germline ends. This CDR3 region has 15 residues. CDR3 amino acids: CASSPGVGGMDEQFF. CDR3 coding DNA: TGTGCCAGCAGCCCAGGGGTAGGGGGGATGGATGAGCAGTTCTTC.

This clone turned up a few times. The chain employs TRBV10-3 and TRBJ2-5, with 7 bases identical to TRBD2. The V segment lost 3 bases and the J segment 2 bases; nucleotides outside the gene matches: 6. The CDR3 has 15 amino acids. Germline CDR1 is ENHRY and CDR2 is SYGVKD. In nucleotides, the CDR3 is TGTGCCATCAGTGACCCAGCGGGGTCGCAAGAGACCCAGTACTTC. Encoded protein: CAISDPAGSQETQYF.

The rearrangement uses TRBV2 and TRBJ2-3, with D possibly TRBD2 on 5 matching bases. The V gene lost 6 bases and the J gene lost 2 bases, with 15 bases spanning the gap. Looked up from germline, CDR1 is SNHLY and CDR2 is FYNNEI. This CDR3 has 15 amino acids. The DNA of the CDR3 is TGTGCCAGCAGGAGTGGGGAGATCAACACAGATACGCAGTATTTT. Amino acid sequence: CASRSGEINTDTQYF.

The chain couples TRBV4-3 to TRBJ2-1, with D perhaps matching TRBD1 (6 bases). Germline V gene sequence: CDR1 LGHNA, CDR2 YSLEER. This CDR3 is built from 15 residues. V dropped 4 bases and J dropped 7 bases, with 17 bases sitting between them. CDR3 nucleotide sequence: TGCGCCAGCAGCCGAGGACAGAGAGGCAAAAATGAGCAGTTCTTC. It codes for CASSRGQRGKNEQFF.

J is TRBJ1-1 and V is TRBV29-1; 8 nucleotides line up with TRBD1. J lost 8 bases, V lost 7 bases, and 12 bases had no gene match. Germline CDR1 reads SQVTM; CDR2 reads ANQGSEA. The length of the CDR3 is 13 residues. The CDR3, as DNA: TGCAGCGGGGTGTCCAGGGGGCATTGGGAAGCTTTCTTT. This encodes CSGVSRGHWEAFF.

The chain is built from TRBV13 and TRBJ2-7; either TRBD1 or TRBD2 may supply D (5 bases each). The V end lost 6 bases, the J end lost 0 bases, and 15 bases lay between the germline ends. The V gene's germline CDR1 is PRHDT and CDR2 FYEKMQ (reference sequence). CDR3 length: 15 amino acids. The CDR3 loop reads CASSSSGTGSYEQYF. The CDR3 nucleotides are TGTGCCAGCAGTTCTTCCGGGACCGGCTCCTACGAGCAGTACTTC.

The V and J genes are TRBV4-3 and TRBJ1-5; no firm D call. V was pared by 0 bases and J by 7 bases, with 16 bases between. The CDR3 length is 16 residues. CDR1 and CDR2 (germline): LGHNA, YSLEER. The CDR3 DNA reads as TGCGCCAGCAGCCAAGATCGCCGGGCCCCGGGACAGCCCCAGCATTTT. Translated: CASSQDRRAPGQPQHF.

This clone came up a few times. The chain couples TRBV30 to TRBJ2-7; D ambiguous. Germline-derived CDR1 and CDR2 are GTSNPN and SVGIG (reference sequence). V was pared by 4 bases and J by 6 bases, with 16 bases between. The CDR3 consists of 13 residues. This chain's CDR3 is CAWIPLSPGEQYF. The CDR3 nucleotides read TGTGCCTGGATCCCACTTTCCCCAGGCGAGCAGTACTTC.

In this sample, this clone turned up many times. The rearrangement links TRBV19 to TRBJ2-1; TRBD1 aligns across 7 bases. CDR1 LNHDA and CDR2 SQIVND come from the germline V gene (reference sequence). The CDR3 is 17 amino acids. V was clipped by 0 bases and J by 0 bases; unmatched bases: 5. The CDR3 sequence is CASSIDWTGSSYNEQFF. The CDR3 DNA is TGTGCCAGTAGTATAGATTGGACAGGCAGCTCCTACAATGAGCAGTTCTTC.

J is TRBJ2-2 and V is TRBV29-1, with unresolved D. Germline CDR1 reads SQVTM; CDR2 reads ANQGSEA. There are 11 residues in the CDR3. Trimming removed 5 bases at V and 3 bases at J, with 4 bases between. The CDR3 region is CSVRYTGELFF. The CDR3 region has the DNA TGCAGCGTTCGGTACACCGGGGAGCTGTTTTTT.

The chain employs TRBV7-2 and TRBJ2-7; tentatively, D is TRBD1 (5 bases). V gave up 2 bases and J gave up 5 bases, with 13 bases separating them. The CDR3 extends over 14 amino acids. Germline values: CDR1 SGHTA, CDR2 FQGNSA. As DNA, the CDR3 is TGTGCCAGCAGCTTATGGCAGGGTCTCGACGAGCAGTACTTC. This translates into CASSLWQGLDEQYF.

This clone was observed a handful of times. This chain connects TRBV29-1 to TRBJ1-2; 7 bases are a match to TRBD1. Trimming at V came to 2 bases and at J to 6 bases, leaving 6 bases not matched to a gene. This CDR3 contains 13 residues. Germline loops: CDR1 SQVTM, CDR2 ANQGSEA. CDR3 residues: CSVEPTGEHGYTF. The CDR3 region has the DNA TGCAGCGTTGAACCCACAGGGGAACATGGCTACACCTTC.

This rearrangement joins TRBV7-9 to TRBJ1-1, with D unclear. The V and J ends lost 4 bases and 1 base respectively, with 13 bases between them. CDR3 length equals 15 residues. CDR1 and CDR2 (germline): SEHNR, FQNEAQ (reference sequence). CDR3 in amino acids: CASSSPSRANTEAFF. The CDR3, as DNA: TGTGCCAGCAGCTCCCCATCCCGGGCGAACACTGAAGCTTTCTTT.

This clone was observed a single time. This rearrangement joins TRBV11-2 to TRBJ1-2, with D uncertain. The V gene's germline CDR1 is SGHAT and CDR2 FQNNGV. Trimming removed 5 bases at V and 3 bases at J, with 16 bases between. There are 15 residues in the CDR3. The CDR3 sequence is CASSLDPTDHYGYTF. CDR3 DNA: TGTGCCAGCAGCCTGGACCCCACCGATCACTATGGCTACACCTTC.

In DNA form, the CDR3 reads TGTGCCAGCAGCTATCCCCCGACAGGGGGCTACACAGATACGCAGTATTTT. It specifies CASSYPPTGGYTDTQYF. The rearrangement joins TRBV7-8 to TRBJ2-3; TRBD1 agrees at 10 bases. The ends lost 4 bases at V and 2 bases at J; junction bases unmatched: 9. The CDR3 has 17 residues. Germline V gene data show CDR1 as SGHVS and CDR2 as FQNEAQ.

The V call is TRBV13, the J call TRBJ2-7, with D unclear. V was pared by 4 bases and J by 2 bases, with 9 bases between. This CDR3 spans 13 amino acids. The germline V gene encodes CDR1 PRHDT and CDR2 FYEKMQ (reference sequence). The chain's CDR3 is CASSSDDPYEQYF. In DNA form, the CDR3 reads TGTGCCAGCAGCTCGGATGATCCCTACGAGCAGTACTTC.